Given below is one T cell receptor (beta chain) in context. Primers used in a second PCR of roughly 6 to 12 cycles were a sample-barcoded 5' primer and a J-beta primer mix. TCRdb reprocessed the 5' RACE reads with MiXCR, giving one entry per CDR3 protein. The sample has about a million distinct CDR3 sequences; roughly two fifths are singletons. The record originates from a study of blood T cells in healthy people across ages. This CDR3 comprises 16 residues. From germline, CDR1 is SGHRS and CDR2 YFSETQ. The V and J ends lost 2 bases and 5 bases respectively, with 16 bases between them. The sequenced material came from blood. This sequence was found in a man younger than 35 in good health. The chain uses TRBV5-1 and TRBJ1-4; D gene ambiguous. CDR3 nucleotide sequence: TGCGCCAGCAGCTTACTACCGGCGATACAAAATGAAAAACTGTTTTTT. Its translation is CASSLLPAIQNEKLFF.